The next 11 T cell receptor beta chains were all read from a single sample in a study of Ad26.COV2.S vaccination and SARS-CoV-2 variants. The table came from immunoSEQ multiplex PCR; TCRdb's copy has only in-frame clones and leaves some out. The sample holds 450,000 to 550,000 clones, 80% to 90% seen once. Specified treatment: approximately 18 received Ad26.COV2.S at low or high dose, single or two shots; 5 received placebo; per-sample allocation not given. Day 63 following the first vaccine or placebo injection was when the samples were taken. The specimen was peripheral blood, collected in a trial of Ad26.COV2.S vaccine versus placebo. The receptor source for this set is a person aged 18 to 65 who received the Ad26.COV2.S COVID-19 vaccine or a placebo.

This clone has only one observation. CDR3 in DNA: TGTGCCAGCAGTCGGACGAAGTCAGATACGCAGTATTTT. Translated, it gives CASSRTKSDTQYF. This chain joins TRBV6-2 or TRBV6-3 and TRBJ2-3; D not resolved. Deletions cut 5 bases from V and 4 bases from J, with 10 bases between. CDR3 length equals 13 residues. Germline V gene lookup returns CDR1 MNHEY and CDR2 SVGEGT.

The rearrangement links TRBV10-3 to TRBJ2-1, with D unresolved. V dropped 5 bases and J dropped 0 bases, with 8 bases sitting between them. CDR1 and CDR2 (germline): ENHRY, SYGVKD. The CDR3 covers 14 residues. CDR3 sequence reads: CAISLSSSYNEQFF. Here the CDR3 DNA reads TGTGCCATCAGTCTTTCGAGCTCCTACAATGAGCAGTTCTTC.

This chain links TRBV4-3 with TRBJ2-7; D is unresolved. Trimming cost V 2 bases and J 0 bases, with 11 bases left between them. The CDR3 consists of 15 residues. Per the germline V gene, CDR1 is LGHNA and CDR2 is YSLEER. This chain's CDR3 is CASSQWVSGSYEQYF. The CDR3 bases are TGCGCCAGCAGCCAATGGGTCTCGGGCTCCTACGAGCAGTACTTC.

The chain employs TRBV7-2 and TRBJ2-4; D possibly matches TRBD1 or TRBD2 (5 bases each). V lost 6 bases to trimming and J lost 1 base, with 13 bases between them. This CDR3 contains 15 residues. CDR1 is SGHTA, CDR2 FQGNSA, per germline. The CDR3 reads CASSQARGAKNIQYF. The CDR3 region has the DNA TGTGCCAGCAGTCAAGCCCGGGGCGCCAAAAACATTCAGTACTTC.

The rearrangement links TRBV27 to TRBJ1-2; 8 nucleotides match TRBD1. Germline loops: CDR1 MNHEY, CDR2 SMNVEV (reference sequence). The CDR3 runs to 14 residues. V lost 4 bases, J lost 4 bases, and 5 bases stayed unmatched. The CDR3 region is CASSSGTGPYGYTF. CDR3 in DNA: TGTGCCAGCAGTTCAGGGACAGGCCCCTATGGCTACACCTTC.

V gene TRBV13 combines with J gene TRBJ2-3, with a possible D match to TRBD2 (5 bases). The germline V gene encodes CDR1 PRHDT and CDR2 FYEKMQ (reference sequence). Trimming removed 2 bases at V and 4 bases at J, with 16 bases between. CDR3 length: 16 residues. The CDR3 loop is CASSLSTGLPSDTQYF. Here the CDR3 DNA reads TGTGCCAGCAGCTTATCAACCGGACTGCCATCAGATACGCAGTATTTT. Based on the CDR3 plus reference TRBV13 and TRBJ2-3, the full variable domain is AAGVIQSPRHLIKEKRETATLKCYPIPRHDTVYWYQQGPGQDPQFLISFYEKMQSDKGSIPDRFSAQQFSDYHSELNMSSLELGDSALYFCASSLSTGLPSDTQYFGPGTRLTVL.

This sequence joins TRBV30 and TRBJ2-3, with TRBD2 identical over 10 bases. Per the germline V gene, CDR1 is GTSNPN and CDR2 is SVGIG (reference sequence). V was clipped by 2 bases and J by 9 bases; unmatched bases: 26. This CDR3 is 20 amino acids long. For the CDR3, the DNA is TGTGCCTGGAGTTCAGGCCAATCGCAAGCGGGAGGGGAATCTTGGGGGACGCAGTATTTT. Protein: CAWSSGQSQAGGESWGTQYF.

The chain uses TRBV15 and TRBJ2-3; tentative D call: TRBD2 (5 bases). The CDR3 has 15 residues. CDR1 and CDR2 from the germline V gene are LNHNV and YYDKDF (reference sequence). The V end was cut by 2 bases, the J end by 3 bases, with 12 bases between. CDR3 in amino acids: CATSRISGGTDTQYF. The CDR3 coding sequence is TGTGCCACCAGCAGAATAAGCGGTGGGACAGATACGCAGTATTTT.

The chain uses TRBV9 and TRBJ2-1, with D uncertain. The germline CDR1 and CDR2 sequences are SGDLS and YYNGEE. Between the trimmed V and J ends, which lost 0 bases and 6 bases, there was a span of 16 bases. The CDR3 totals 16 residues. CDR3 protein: CASSVGGSPLPNEQFF. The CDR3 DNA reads TGTGCCAGCAGCGTAGGGGGTAGCCCCTTACCCAATGAGCAGTTCTTC.

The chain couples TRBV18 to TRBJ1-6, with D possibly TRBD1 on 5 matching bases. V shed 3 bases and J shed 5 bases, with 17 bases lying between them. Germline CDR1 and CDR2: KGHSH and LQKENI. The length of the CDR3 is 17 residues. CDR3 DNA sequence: TGTGCCAGCTCACCTGGTTCAGGGACGGGTGATAATTCACCCCTCCACTTT. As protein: CASSPGSGTGDNSPLHF.

This CDR3 reads CASSLTLAVSSYNEQFF. Written as DNA, the CDR3 is TGTGCCAGCAGTCTCACTCTAGCGGTGAGCTCCTACAATGAGCAGTTCTTC. The chain carries TRBV28 and TRBJ2-1; 7 bases map to TRBD2. Trimming cost V 5 bases and J 0 bases; bases outside gene matches: 10. The CDR3 has 17 amino acids. CDR1 and CDR2 (germline): MDHEN, SYDVKM.